This T cell receptor beta chain emerged from a study of blood T cell repertoires in COVID-19 (dated by TCRdb to 2018 to 2021). About the study as a whole: The collaborator samples originated in the United States, Italy and Spain and spanned the acute and convalescent phases of COVID-19. Deeply sampled blood TCRbeta repertoires from subjects exposed to, actively infected with, or recovered from COVID-19 were included in the dataset. The material from the prospective study consisted of cDNA or gDNA derived from T cells, B-cell-depleted T cells, or PBMCs. Where HLA class I and class II types were available, the types were taken from metadata supplied by the sample provider, not from assay-based typing. The samples were drawn from two sources: the first 160 participants of the ongoing ImmuneRACE study, and fewer than 1,500 subjects contributed by 6 global collaborators. The repertoires were made available in a free public database intended to serve as a resource for research on the immune response to SARS-CoV-2. Sample metadata almost always included a de-identified subject ID, COVID-19 status, age in years and sex. The study at large found these results: The quantity of clinical and demographic metadata differed by source and by participant and was supplied without curation.

The collaborating institutions used their own protocols to collect whole blood in K2EDTA tubes. For TCRbeta analysis, collaborators shipped samples as frozen whole blood, isolated PBMCs, or DNA extracted from either of those sample types. The immunoSEQ Assay, a bias-controlled multiplex PCR, was used to amplify TCRbeta CDR3 regions from genomic DNA. In the source study's methods: The number of nucleated cells in each sample was estimated from the amplification of reference gene primers within the assay. To quantify the absolute abundance of each unique TCRbeta CDR3 rearrangement, sequence reads were collapsed and filtered. For each sample, productive Simpson clonality was calculated by taking the square root of Simpson's diversity index across productive rearrangements. Entries here come from immuneACCESS through TCRdb and include only in-frame sequences with V and J called. Some clones fail to appear in such tables; in the studies checked, an unresolved V gene covers under half of the shortfall, and the cause of the remainder is unknown. For V, J and clone size, that table is used; D and trimming come from the DNA. Across this sample there are hundreds of thousands of clones, with around 83% seen only once. The top ten hold roughly 5.8% of the sample.

In regard to this clone: Its antigen remains undetermined. It has no much larger one-base neighbor in the sample; base qualities were not kept.

Reading the germline V gene gives CDR1 ENHRY and CDR2 SYGVKD. Trimming accounts for 11 bases at V and 0 bases at J, while the number of junction bases matched to no gene is 3. The CDR3 holds 13 amino acids from the cysteine to the phenylalanine. The kept DNA is CDR3 alone, 39 bases in frame from the first base. This TCR was recovered from an older man with acute or convalescent COVID-19. Sequenced material: peripheral blood. This chain joins TRBV10-3 to TRBJ1-4, with 7 bases matching TRBD1. Here is the DNA: TGTGCCGTTGGACAGGCAACTAATGAAAAACTGTTTTTT. The resulting protein is CAVGQATNEKLFF.